The sample holds a few counts of the clone carrying this T cell receptor beta chain. Its antigen is currently unknown. TCRdb analysed the 5' RACE reads with MiXCR anew, one entry per CDR3 protein. The sample includes around 250,000 distinct CDR3 sequences, approximately 5.2% of them seen just once. These data are taken from a study of T cells after yellow fever vaccination. Study-wide background: It was SMART-Seq v4 Ultra Low Input that prepared the fractions with low cell numbers. Findings and caveats of the study: Abundant clonotypes (contaminants from the bulk population) could be present in FACS-sorted repertoires. In post-booster samples, most primary-vaccination clones reappeared (around 95% CD4, 88% CD8).

The TCR comes from a man between 18 and 35 years old who received the YFV17D yellow fever vaccine. Here the sequenced sample was CD4+ T cells sorted from PBMCs, taken on the day of the yellow fever booster vaccination.

CDR3 region: CASSLGKSTDTQYF. The DNA of the CDR3 is TGTGCCAGCAGCTTGGGCAAGAGCACAGATACGCAGTATTTT. The chain links TRBV5-4 to TRBJ2-3; D is unclear. Germline V gives CDR1 SGHNT, CDR2 YYREEE (reference sequence). Trimming left V 0 bases short and J 0 bases short, with 5 bases between. The CDR3 extends over 14 amino acids.